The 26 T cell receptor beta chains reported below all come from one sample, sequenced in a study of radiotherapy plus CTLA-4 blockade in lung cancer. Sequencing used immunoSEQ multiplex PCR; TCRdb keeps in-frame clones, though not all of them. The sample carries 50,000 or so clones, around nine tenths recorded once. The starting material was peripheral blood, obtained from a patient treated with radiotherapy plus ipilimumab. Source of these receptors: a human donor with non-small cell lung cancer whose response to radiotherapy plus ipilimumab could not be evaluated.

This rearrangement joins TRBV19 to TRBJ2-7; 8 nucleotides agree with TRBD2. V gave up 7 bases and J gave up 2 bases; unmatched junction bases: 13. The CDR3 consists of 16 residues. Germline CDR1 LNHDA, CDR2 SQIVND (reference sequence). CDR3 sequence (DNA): TGTGCCAGTACGGGCCTAGCGGGCTCTGGGACCTACGAGCAGTACTTC. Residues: CASTGLAGSGTYEQYF.

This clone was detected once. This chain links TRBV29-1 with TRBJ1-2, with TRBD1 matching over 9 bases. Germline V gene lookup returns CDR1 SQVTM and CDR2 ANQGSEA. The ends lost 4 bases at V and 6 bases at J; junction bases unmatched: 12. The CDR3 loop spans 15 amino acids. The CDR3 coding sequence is TGCAGCGTTGGGTCGGGGGGGACAGGGAATGATGGCTACACCTTC. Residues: CSVGSGGTGNDGYTF.

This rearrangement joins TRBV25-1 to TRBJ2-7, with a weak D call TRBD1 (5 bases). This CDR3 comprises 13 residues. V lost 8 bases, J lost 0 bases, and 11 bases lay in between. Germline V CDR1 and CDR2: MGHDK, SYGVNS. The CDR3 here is CASGLTASYEQYF. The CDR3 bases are TGTGCCAGCGGTCTGACAGCCTCCTACGAGCAGTACTTC.

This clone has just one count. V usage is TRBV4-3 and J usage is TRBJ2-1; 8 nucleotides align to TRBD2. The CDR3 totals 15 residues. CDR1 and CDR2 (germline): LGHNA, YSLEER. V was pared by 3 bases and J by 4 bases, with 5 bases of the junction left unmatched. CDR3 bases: TGCGCCAGCAGCCAGGCTAGCGGGCGATACAATGAGCAGTTCTTC. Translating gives CASSQASGRYNEQFF.

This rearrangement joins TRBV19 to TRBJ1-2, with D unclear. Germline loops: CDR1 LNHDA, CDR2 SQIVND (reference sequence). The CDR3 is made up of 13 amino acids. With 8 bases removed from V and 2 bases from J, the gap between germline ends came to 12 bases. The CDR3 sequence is CASQLSFNYGYTF. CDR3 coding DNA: TGTGCCAGTCAACTTTCCTTCAACTATGGCTACACCTTC.

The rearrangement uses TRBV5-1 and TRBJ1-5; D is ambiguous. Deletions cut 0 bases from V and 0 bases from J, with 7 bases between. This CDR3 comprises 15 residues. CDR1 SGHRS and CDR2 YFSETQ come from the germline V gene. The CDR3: CASSLVVSSNQPQHF. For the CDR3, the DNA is TGCGCCAGCAGCTTGGTCGTCAGTAGCAATCAGCCCCAGCATTTT.

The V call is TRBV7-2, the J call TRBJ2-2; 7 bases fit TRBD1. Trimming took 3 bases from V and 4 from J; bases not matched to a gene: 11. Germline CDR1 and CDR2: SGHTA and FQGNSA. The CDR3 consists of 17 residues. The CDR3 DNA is TGTGCCAGCAGCTTCTCTCCGGGACAGAGACCCACCGGGGAGCTGTTTTTT. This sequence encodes CASSFSPGQRPTGELFF.

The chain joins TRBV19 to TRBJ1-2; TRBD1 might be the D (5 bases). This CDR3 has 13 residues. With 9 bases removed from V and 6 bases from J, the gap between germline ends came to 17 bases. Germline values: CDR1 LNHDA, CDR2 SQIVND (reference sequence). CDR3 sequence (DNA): TGTGCCAGCCTCGGGGGAGGGGCACATGGCTACACCTTC. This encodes CASLGGGAHGYTF.

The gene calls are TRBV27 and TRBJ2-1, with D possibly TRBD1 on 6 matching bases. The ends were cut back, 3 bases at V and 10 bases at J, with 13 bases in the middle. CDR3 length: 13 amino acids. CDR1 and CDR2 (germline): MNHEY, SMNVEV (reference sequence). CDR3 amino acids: CASSFLTGSEQFF. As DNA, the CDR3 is TGTGCCAGCAGTTTCCTGACAGGAAGCGAGCAGTTCTTC.

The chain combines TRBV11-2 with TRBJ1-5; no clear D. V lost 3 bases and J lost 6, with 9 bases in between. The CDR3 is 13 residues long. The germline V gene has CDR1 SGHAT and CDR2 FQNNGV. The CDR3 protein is CASSLHERQPQHF. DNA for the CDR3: TGTGCCAGCAGCTTGCATGAGCGTCAGCCCCAGCATTTT.

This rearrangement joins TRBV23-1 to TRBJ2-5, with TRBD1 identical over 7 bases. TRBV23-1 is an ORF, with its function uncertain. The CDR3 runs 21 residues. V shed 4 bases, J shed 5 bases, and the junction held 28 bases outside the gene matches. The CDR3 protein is CASSLWVGDRATKREGETQYF. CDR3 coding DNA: TGCGCCAGCAGTCTGTGGGTAGGTGACAGGGCCACTAAGAGAGAGGGGGAGACCCAGTACTTC.

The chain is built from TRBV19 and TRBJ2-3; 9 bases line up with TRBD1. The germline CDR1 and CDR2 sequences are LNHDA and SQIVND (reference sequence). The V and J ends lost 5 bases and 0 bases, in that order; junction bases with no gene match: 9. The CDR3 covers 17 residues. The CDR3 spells CASSPRDRVQSTDTQYF. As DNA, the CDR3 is TGTGCCAGTAGTCCCCGGGACAGGGTACAGAGCACAGATACGCAGTATTTT.

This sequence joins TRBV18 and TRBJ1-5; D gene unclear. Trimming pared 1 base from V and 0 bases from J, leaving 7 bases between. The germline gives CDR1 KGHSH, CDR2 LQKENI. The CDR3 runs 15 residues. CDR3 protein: CASSPRRYSNQPQHF. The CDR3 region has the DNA TGTGCCAGCTCACCACGGAGATATAGCAATCAGCCCCAGCATTTT.

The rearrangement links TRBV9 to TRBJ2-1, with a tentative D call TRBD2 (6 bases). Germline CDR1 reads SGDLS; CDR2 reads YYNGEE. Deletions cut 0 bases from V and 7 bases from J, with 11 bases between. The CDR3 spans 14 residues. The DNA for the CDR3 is TGTGCCAGCAGCGTAGGGGGGAGGTTGAATGAGCAGTTCTTC. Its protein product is CASSVGGRLNEQFF.

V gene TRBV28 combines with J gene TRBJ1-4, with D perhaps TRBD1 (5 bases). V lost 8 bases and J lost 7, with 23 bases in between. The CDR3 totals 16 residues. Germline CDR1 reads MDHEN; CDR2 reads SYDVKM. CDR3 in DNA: TGTGCCAGCTCCGGGTCGAGATCAGGGTTGGGTGAAAAACTGTTTTTT. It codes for CASSGSRSGLGEKLFF.

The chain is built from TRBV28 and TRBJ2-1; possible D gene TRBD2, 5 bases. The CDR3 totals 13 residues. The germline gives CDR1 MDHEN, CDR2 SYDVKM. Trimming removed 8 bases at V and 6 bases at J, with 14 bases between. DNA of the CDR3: TGTGCCAGCCGACTTCCGGGGTCCAATGAGCAGTTCTTC. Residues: CASRLPGSNEQFF.

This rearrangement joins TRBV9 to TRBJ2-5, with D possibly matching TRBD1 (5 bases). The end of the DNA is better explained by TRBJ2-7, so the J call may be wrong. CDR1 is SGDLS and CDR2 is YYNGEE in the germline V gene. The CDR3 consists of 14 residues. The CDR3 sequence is CASNPGWGVNEQYF. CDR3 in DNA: TGTGCCAGCAACCCCGGATGGGGCGTGAACGAGCAGTACTTC.

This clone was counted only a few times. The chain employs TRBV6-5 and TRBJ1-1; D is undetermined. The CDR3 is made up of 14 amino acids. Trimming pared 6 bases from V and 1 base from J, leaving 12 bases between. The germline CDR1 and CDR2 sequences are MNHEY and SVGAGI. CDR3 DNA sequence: TGTGCCAGCAGCCCCAGAGGAGGGAACACTGAAGCTTTCTTT. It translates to CASSPRGGNTEAFF.

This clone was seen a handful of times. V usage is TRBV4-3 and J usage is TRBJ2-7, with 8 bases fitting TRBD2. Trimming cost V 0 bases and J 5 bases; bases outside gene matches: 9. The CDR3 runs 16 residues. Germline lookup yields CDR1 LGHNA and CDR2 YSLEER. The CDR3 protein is CASSQDVRGRNDEQYF. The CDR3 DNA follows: TGCGCCAGCAGCCAAGATGTTCGCGGGAGGAACGACGAGCAGTACTTC.

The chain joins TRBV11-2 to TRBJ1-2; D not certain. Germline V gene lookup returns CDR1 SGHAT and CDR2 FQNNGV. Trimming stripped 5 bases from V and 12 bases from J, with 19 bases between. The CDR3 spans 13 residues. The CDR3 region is CASSPVRSPVNTF. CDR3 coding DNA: TGTGCCAGCAGCCCGGTCCGGAGTCCGGTAAACACCTTC.

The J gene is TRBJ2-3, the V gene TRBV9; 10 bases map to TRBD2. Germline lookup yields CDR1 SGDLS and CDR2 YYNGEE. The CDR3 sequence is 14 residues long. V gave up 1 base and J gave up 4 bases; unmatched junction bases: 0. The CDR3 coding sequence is TGTGCCAGCAGCGTACTAGCGGGAGCAGATACGCAGTATTTT. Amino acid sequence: CASSVLAGADTQYF.

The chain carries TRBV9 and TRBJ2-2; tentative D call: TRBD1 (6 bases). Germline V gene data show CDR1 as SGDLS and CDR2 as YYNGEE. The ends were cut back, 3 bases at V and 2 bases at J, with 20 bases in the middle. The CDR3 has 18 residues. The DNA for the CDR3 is TGTGCCAGCAGCGCAGACTCAAAAACAGGGATTAACACCGGGGAGCTGTTTTTT. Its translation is CASSADSKTGINTGELFF.

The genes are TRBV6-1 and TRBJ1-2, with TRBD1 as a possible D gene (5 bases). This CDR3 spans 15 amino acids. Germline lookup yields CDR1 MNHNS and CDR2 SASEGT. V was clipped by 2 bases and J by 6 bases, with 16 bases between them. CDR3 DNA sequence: TGTGCCAGCAGTGAACAAGAAGGGGCGCGGAATGGCTACACCTTC. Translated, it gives CASSEQEGARNGYTF.

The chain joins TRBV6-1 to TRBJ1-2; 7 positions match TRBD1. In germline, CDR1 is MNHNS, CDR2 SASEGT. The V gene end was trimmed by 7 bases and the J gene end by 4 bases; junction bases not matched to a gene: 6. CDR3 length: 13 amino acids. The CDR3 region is CASTPDRTYGYTF. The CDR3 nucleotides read TGTGCCAGCACTCCGGACAGGACCTATGGCTACACCTTC.

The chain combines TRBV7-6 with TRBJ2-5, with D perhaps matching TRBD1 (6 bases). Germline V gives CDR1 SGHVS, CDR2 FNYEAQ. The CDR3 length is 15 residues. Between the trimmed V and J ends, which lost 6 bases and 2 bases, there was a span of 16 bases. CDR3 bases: TGTGCCAGCAGGTCAGGACAGACATCGCAAGAGACCCAGTACTTC. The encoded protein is CASRSGQTSQETQYF.

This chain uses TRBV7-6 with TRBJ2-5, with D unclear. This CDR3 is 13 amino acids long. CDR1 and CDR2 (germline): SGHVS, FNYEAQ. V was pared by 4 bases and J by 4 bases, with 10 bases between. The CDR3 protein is CASSSALLETQYF. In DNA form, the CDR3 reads TGTGCCAGCAGCTCTGCCCTATTAGAGACCCAGTACTTC.